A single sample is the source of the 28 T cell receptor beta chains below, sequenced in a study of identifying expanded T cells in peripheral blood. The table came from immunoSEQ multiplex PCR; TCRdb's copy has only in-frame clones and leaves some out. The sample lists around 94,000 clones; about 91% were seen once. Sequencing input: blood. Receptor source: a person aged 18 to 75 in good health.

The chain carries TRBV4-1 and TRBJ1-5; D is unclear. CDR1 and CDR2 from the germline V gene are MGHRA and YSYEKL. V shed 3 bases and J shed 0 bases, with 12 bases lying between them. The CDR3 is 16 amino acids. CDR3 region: CASSHNRGSSNQPQHF. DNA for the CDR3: TGCGCCAGCAGCCACAACCGGGGTAGTAGCAATCAGCCCCAGCATTTT.

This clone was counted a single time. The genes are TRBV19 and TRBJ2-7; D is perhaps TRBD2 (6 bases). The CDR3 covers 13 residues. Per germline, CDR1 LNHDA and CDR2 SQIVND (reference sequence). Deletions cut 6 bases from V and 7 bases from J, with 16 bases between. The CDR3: CASRGGDPWEQYF. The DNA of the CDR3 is TGTGCCAGTAGGGGCGGGGACCCTTGGGAGCAGTACTTC. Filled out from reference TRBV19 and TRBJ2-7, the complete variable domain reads DGGITQSPKYLFRKEGQNVTLSCEQNLNHDAMYWYRQDPGQGLRLIYYSQIVNDFQKGDIAEGYSVSREKKESFPLTVTSAQKNPTAFYLCASRGGDPWEQYFGPGTRLTVT.

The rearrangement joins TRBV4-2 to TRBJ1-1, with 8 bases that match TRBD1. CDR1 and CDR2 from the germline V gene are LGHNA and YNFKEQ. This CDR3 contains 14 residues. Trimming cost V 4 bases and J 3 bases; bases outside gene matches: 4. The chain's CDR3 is CASSPYRGDTEAFF. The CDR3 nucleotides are TGTGCCAGCAGCCCATACAGGGGGGACACTGAAGCTTTCTTT.

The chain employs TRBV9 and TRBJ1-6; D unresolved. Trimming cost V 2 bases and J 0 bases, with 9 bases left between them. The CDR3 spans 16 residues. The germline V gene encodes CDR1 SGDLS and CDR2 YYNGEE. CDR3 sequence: CASSVSVSSYNSPLHF. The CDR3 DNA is TGTGCCAGCAGCGTTTCAGTGAGCTCCTATAATTCACCCCTCCACTTT. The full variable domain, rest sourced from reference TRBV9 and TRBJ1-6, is DSGVTQTPKHLITATGQRVTLRCSPRSGDLSVYWYQQSLDQGLQFLIQYYNGEERAKGNILERFSAQQFPDLHSELNLSSLELGDSALYFCASSVSVSSYNSPLHFGNGTRLTVT.

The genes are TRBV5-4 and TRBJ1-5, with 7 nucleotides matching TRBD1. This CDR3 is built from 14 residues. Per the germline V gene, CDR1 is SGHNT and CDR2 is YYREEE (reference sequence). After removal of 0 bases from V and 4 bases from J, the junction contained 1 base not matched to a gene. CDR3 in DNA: TGTGCCAGCAGCTTGGACAGGGGTAATCAGCCCCAGCATTTT. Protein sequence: CASSLDRGNQPQHF. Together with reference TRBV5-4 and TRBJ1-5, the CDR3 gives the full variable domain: ETGVTQSPTHLIKTRGQQVTLRCSSQSGHNTVSWYQQALGQGPQFIFQYYREEENGRGNFPPRFSGLQFPNYSSELNVNALELDDSALYLCASSLDRGNQPQHFGDGTRLSIL.

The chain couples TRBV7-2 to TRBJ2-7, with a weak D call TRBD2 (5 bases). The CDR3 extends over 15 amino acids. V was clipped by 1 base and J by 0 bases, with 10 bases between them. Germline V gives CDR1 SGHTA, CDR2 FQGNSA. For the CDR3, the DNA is TGTGCCAGCAGCTTAGACGGGGAAAGCTCCTACGAGCAGTACTTC. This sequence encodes CASSLDGESSYEQYF.

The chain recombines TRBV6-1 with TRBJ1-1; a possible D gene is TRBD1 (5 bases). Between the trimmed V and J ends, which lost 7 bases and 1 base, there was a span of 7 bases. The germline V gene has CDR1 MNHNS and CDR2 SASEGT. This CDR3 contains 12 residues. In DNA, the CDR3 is TGTGCCAGCACCGACAGGAACACTGAAGCTTTCTTT. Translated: CASTDRNTEAFF.

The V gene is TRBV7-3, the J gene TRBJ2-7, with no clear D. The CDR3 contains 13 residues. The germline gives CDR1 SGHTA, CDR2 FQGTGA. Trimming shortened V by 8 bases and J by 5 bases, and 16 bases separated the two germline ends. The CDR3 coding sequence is TGTGCCAGCGGACCGATCTCTGGGCACGAGCAGTACTTC. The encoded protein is CASGPISGHEQYF.

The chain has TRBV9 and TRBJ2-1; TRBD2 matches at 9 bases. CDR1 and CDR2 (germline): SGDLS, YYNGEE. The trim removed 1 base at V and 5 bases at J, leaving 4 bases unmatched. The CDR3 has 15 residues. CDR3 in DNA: TGTGCCAGCAGCGTATCGACTAGCGGAAACAATGAGCAGTTCTTC. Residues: CASSVSTSGNNEQFF. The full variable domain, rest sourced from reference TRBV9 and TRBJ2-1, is DSGVTQTPKHLITATGQRVTLRCSPRSGDLSVYWYQQSLDQGLQFLIQYYNGEERAKGNILERFSAQQFPDLHSELNLSSLELGDSALYFCASSVSTSGNNEQFFGPGTRLTVL.

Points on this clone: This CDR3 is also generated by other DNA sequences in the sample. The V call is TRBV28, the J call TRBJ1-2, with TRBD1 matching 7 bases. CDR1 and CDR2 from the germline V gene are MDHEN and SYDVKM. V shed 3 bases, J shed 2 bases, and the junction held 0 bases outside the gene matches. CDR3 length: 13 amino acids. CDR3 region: CASSLGQNYGYTF. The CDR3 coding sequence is TGTGCCAGCAGTTTGGGACAGAACTATGGCTACACCTTC.

The CDR3 sequence is CASSIGGGRGTEAFF. DNA for the CDR3: TGTGCCAGTAGTATTGGAGGGGGCCGGGGCACTGAAGCTTTCTTT. V usage is TRBV19 and J usage is TRBJ1-1, with 7 bases lining up with TRBD1. The CDR3 loop spans 15 amino acids. The trim removed 3 bases at V and 4 bases at J, leaving 8 bases unmatched. Germline V gives CDR1 LNHDA, CDR2 SQIVND (reference sequence).

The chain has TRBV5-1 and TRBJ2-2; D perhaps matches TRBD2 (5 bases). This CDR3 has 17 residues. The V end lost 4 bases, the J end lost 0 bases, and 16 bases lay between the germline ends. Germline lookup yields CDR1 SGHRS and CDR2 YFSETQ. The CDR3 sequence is CASSPEGWRANTGELFF. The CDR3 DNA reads TGCGCCAGCAGCCCGGAAGGGTGGCGGGCGAACACCGGGGAGCTGTTTTTT.

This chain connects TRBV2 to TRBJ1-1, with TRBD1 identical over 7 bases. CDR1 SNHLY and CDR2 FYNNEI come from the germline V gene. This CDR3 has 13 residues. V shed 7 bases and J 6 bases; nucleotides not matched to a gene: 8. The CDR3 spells CASNPTGMSEAFF. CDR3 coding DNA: TGTGCCAGCAACCCGACAGGGATGTCTGAAGCTTTCTTT.

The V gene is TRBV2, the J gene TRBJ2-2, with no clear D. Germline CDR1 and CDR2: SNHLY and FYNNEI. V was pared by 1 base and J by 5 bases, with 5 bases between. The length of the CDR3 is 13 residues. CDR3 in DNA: TGTGCCAGCAGTGAAGGGCATACCGGGGAGCTGTTTTTT. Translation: CASSEGHTGELFF.

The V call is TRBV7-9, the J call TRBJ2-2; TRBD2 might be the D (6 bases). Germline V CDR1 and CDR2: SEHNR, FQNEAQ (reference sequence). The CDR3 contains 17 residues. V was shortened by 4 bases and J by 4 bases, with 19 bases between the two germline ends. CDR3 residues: CASSSSPGGSITGELFF. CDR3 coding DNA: TGTGCCAGCAGCTCAAGCCCCGGGGGTAGTATCACCGGGGAGCTGTTTTTT.

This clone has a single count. This CDR3 reads CASSPGQGREQYF. For the CDR3, the DNA is TGTGCCAGCAGCCCGGGACAGGGGCGCGAGCAGTACTTC. This chain uses TRBV7-9 with TRBJ2-7; 10 nucleotides line up with TRBD1. The CDR3 is 13 amino acids. The V gene end was trimmed by 5 bases and the J gene end by 6 bases; junction bases not matched to a gene: 4. Per the germline V gene, CDR1 is SEHNR and CDR2 is FQNEAQ (reference sequence).

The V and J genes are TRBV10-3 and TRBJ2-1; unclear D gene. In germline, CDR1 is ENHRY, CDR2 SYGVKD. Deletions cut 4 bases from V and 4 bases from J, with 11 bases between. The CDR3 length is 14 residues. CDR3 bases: TGTGCCATCAGTGCAATACAACTATACAATGAGCAGTTCTTC. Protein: CAISAIQLYNEQFF.

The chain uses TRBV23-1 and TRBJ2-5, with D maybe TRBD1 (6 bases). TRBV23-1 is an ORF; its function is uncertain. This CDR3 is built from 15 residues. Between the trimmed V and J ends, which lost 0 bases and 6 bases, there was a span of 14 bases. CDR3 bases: TGCGCCAGCAGTCAATCGAGTCCGGACAGAAAGACCCAGTACTTC. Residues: CASSQSSPDRKTQYF.

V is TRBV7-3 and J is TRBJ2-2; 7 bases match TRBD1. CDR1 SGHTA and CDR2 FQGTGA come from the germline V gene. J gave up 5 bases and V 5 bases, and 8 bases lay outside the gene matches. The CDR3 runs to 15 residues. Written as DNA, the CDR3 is TGTGCCAGCAGCACCCGACAGGGCGAGACCGGGGAGCTGTTTTTT. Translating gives CASSTRQGETGELFF.

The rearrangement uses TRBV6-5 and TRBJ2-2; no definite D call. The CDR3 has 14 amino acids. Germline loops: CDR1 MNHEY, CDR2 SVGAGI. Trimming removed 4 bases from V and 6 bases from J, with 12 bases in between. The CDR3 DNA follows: TGTGCCAGCAGTTCGGACCGTAGGTCCGGGGAGCTGTTTTTT. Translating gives CASSSDRRSGELFF.

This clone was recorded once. CDR3 loop: CASSETGVDGYTF. DNA for the CDR3: TGTGCCAGCAGCGAGACAGGGGTCGATGGCTACACCTTC. J is TRBJ1-2 and V is TRBV11-2; 8 nucleotides match TRBD1. The CDR3 has 13 amino acids. Trimming cost V 5 bases and J 6 bases; bases outside gene matches: 5. The germline V gene encodes CDR1 SGHAT and CDR2 FQNNGV. The full variable domain, completed using reference TRBV11-2 and TRBJ1-2, is EAGVAQSPRYKIIEKRQSVAFWCNPISGHATLYWYQQILGQGPKLLIQFQNNGVVDDSQLPKDRFSAERLKGVDSTLKIQPAKLEDSAVYLCASSETGVDGYTFGSGTRLTVV.

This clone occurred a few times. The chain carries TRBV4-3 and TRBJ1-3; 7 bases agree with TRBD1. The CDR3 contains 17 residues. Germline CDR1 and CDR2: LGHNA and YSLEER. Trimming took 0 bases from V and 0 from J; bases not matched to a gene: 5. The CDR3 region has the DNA TGCGCCAGCAGCCAAGATTCCGACAGGGCCTCTGGAAACACCATATATTTT. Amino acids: CASSQDSDRASGNTIYF.

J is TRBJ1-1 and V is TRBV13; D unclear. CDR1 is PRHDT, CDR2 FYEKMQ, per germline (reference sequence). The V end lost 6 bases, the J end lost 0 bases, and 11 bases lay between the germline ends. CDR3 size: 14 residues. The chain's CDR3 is CASRAIPLNTEAFF. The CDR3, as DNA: TGTGCCAGCAGGGCAATTCCTTTGAACACTGAAGCTTTCTTT.

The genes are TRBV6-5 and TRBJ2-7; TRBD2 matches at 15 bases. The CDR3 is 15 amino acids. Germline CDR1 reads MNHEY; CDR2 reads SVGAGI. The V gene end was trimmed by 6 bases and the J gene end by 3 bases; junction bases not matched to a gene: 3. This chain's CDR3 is CASRKGLAGGYEQYF. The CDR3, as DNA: TGTGCCAGCAGGAAGGGACTAGCGGGAGGCTACGAGCAGTACTTC.

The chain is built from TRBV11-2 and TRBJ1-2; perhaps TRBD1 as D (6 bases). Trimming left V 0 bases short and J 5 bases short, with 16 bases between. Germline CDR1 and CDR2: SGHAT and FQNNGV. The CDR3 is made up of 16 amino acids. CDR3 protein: CASSLERPGVEYGYTF. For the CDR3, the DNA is TGTGCCAGCAGCTTAGAGCGACCAGGGGTCGAGTATGGCTACACCTTC.

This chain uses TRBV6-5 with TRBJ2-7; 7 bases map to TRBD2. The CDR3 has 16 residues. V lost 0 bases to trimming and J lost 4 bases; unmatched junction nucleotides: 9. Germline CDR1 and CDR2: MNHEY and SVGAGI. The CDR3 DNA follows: TGTGCCAGCAGTTACTCAGCTAGCGGCCCCTCGTACGAGCAGTACTTC. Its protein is CASSYSASGPSYEQYF.

The CDR3 loop is CASSPLPGRGSSGNTIYF. CDR3 nucleotide sequence: TGTGCCAGCAGCCCGCTCCCAGGCAGGGGATCCTCTGGAAACACCATATATTTT. The chain links TRBV14 to TRBJ1-3; a possible D gene is TRBD1 (6 bases). This CDR3 is 18 amino acids long. V was cut by 4 bases and J by 0 bases, with 19 bases left in between. CDR1 is SGHDN and CDR2 is FVKESK in the germline V gene.

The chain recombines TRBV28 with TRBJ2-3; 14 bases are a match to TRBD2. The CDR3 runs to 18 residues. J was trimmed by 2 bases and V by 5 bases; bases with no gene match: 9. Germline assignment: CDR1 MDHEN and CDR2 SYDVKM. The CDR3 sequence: CASSLIGTSGSLTDTQYF. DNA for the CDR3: TGTGCCAGCAGTCTAATCGGGACTAGCGGGAGTCTCACAGATACGCAGTATTTT.